Here is one T cell receptor beta chain with its context. The antigen this receptor binds is unknown. Per-base qualities were not stored, and no clone one base away is much larger. Genomic DNA was isolated from the sorted cells so that the TCRbeta CDR3 region could be sequenced. TCRbeta CDR3 regions were sequenced using the immunoSEQ Assay. In its TCRdb copy, this immuneACCESS table keeps in-frame sequences only and misses some clones. Where compared with another copy, unresolved V genes explain less than half of these, and the others have no known cause. Within this sample are about 98,000 clones, with 87% of them counted one time only. Under 0.55% of the sample is held by the ten biggest clonotypes. This sample is part of a study of OX40 agonist ivuxolimab in advanced cancers. Regarding the complete study: The costimulatory receptor OX40 (CD134) was targeted by ivuxolimab, a fully human IgG2 agonistic monoclonal antibody. Intravenous ivuxolimab was administered to patients every 2 weeks at six dose levels: 0.01, 0.1, 0.3, 1.5, 3 and 10 mg/kg. Of the roughly 51 patients in dose escalation, 19 had hepatocellular carcinoma, approximately 15 had melanoma, 9 had renal cell carcinoma and 9 had head and neck cancer. In the dose-escalation cohort, roughly 80% of patients were male, and the mean age was approximately 60 years, with a range of roughly 23 to 85. Prior anti-PD-1, anti-PD-L1 or anti-CTLA-4 therapy was permitted, and approximately 40% of dose-escalation patients had received checkpoint inhibitors. Partial responses occurred in three dose-escalation patients, of whom one had hepatocellular carcinoma and two had cutaneous melanoma. Peripheral TCRbeta sequencing was intended to test whether TCR sequence diversity was altered and clonal T-cell expansion was caused by ivuxolimab. The paper covers the monotherapy dose-escalation part of the phase I ivuxolimab trial, which included N = 52 patients. Study-wide conclusions, independent of this receptor: At doses of 0.1 to 3.0 mg/kg, clonal expansion of both CD4+ and CD8+ blood T cells was observed from baseline to week 6. On average, CD8+ T cells showed more expanded clones than CD4+ T cells after ivuxolimab. Which antigens the clonally expanded peripheral T cells were specific for was not determined. In the 0.1-3.0 mg/kg groups, partial responders were among the patients with the lowest normalized peripheral clonal expansion, particularly in CD8+ T cells. Low levels of normalized T-cell clonal expansion were also shown by some nonresponding patients.

The trial excluded patients who had a history of autoimmune disease or who were on systemic immunosuppression. Peripheral blood for TCR sequencing was collected from all dose cohorts at baseline, on cycle 4 day 1, and on cycle 7 day 1. Samples were obtained from an open-label, multicenter, first-in-human phase I dose-escalation trial of ivuxolimab. Adults with locally advanced or metastatic melanoma, renal cell, hepatocellular, or head and neck squamous cell carcinoma were enrolled in the trial. CD4+ and CD8+ T cells were sorted separately from peripheral blood before TCR sequencing. Specimen: CD4+ or CD8+ T cells sorted from blood, collected in a trial of the OX40 agonist ivuxolimab. The receptor comes from an adult with an advanced solid tumor such as melanoma, head and neck, liver or kidney cancer.

The CDR3 loop reads CASSLGRDRAVYEQYF. The bases read TGTGCCAGCAGCCTTGGTAGGGACAGGGCCGTCTACGAGCAGTACTTC. The chain was built from TRBV2 and TRBJ2-7; 9 bases in between match TRBD1. CDR1 is given as SNHLY and CDR2 as FYNNEI, both from the germline V gene. The CDR3, cysteine through phenylalanine, is 16 amino acids long. Only the CDR3 DNA is retained, 48 bases long and in frame from the first base. Trimming leaves V shorter by 6 bases and J shorter by 3 bases, with the junction holding 12 bases beyond the gene matches.